A selection of T cell receptor beta chains follows, all from one sample in a study of CD8+CD57+ T cells in acquired aplastic anemia. Using its own MiXCR run on the reads, TCRdb lists one record per CDR3 protein. This table has 450,000 to 600,000 distinct CDR3 sequences, more than 25% appearing once. The sample was sorted CD4+, CD8+, or CD8+CD57+ T cells (not recorded which) from PBMCs. Receptors originate from a human donor with aplastic anemia. Each CDR3 is given with its conserved first and last residue. The D gene is left open where the match is weak. Part of the rows lack a size; the others show once, few, many or a class for expanded clones.

clone_size,v_call,d_call,j_call,cdr3_aa,cdr3_nt
few,TRBV20-1,NA,TRBJ2-1,CSAPSSTDNEQFF,TGCAGTGCTCCTTCCAGCACCGACAATGAGCAGTTCTTC
many,TRBV2,TRBD1,TRBJ1-1,CASSDTGGRTEAFF,TGTGCCAGCAGTGACACAGGGGGAAGGACTGAAGCTTTCTTT
NA,TRBV2,NA,TRBJ2-7,CASEGTLNEQYF,TGTGCTAGTGAGGGGACCCTCAACGAGCAGTACTTC
many,TRBV24-1,NA,TRBJ2-1,CATGYLGINEQFF,TGTGCCACGGGGTATCTTGGCATCAATGAGCAGTTCTTC
NA,TRBV5-1,TRBD2,TRBJ2-1,CASSLRTSGGSYNEQFF,TGCGCCAGCAGCTTAAGGACTAGCGGGGGCTCTTACAATGAGCAGTTCTTC
NA,TRBV11-2,NA,TRBJ2-1,CASSPNRDWGYNEQFF,TGTGCCAGCAGCCCTAACCGGGACTGGGGTTACAATGAGCAGTTCTTC
NA,TRBV18,NA,TRBJ2-5,CASSPVGVETQYF,TGTGCCAGCTCACCAGTGGGGGTAGAGACCCAGTACTTC
many,TRBV19,NA,TRBJ1-3,CASSIDPSANTIYF,TGTGCCAGTAGTATAGATCCATCGGCAAACACCATATATTTT
NA,TRBV15,TRBD1,TRBJ1-2,CATSPRDRAYGYTF,TGTGCCACCAGCCCTCGGGACAGGGCCTATGGCTACACCTTC
many,TRBV7-3,TRBD1,TRBJ1-2,CASSLSGSGGNYGYTF,TGTGCCAGCAGCTTGTCAGGATCAGGGGGCAACTATGGCTACACCTTC
NA,TRBV11-2,NA,TRBJ2-2,CASSLGLVGDTGELFF,TGTGCCAGCAGCTTAGGACTAGTCGGGGACACCGGGGAGCTGTTTTTT
NA,TRBV19,TRBD1,TRBJ1-1,CASSIQGRTEAFF,TGTGCCAGTAGCATACAGGGGAGGACTGAAGCTTTCTTT
few,TRBV7-3,NA,TRBJ2-3,CASSLTVDRTDTQYF,TGTGCCAGCAGCTTAACTGTGGACAGAACAGATACGCAGTATTTT
NA,TRBV14,TRBD1,TRBJ1-4,CASSQRGLGNGKLFF,TGTGCCAGCAGTCAAAGGGGGCTGGGTAATGGAAAACTGTTTTTT
NA,TRBV9,TRBD1,TRBJ2-2,CASSVGLDRLPGELFF,TGTGCCAGCAGCGTAGGGTTGGACAGGCTCCCCGGGGAGCTGTTTTTT
many,TRBV9,NA,TRBJ2-5,CASSAGGREETQYF,TGTGCCAGCAGCGCAGGGGGGAGGGAAGAGACCCAGTACTTC
NA,TRBV7-3,TRBD1,TRBJ2-7,CASSLASGQGSYEQYF,TGTGCCAGCAGTTTAGCGTCGGGACAGGGCTCCTACGAGCAGTACTTC
NA,TRBV11-2,TRBD1,TRBJ1-2,CASSLLAGGANYGYTF,TGTGCCAGCAGCTTACTCGCAGGGGGCGCAAACTATGGCTACACCTTC